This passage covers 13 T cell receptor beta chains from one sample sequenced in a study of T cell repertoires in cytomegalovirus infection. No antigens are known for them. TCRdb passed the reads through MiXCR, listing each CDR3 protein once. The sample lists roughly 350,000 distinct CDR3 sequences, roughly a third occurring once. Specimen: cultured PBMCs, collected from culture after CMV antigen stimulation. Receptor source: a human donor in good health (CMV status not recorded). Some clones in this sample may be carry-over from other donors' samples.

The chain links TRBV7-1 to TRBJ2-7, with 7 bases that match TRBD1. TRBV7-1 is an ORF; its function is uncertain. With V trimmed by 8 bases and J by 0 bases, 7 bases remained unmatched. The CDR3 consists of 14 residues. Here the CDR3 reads CASAGTVSSYEQYV. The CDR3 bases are TGTGCCAGCGCCGGGACAGTGAGCTCCTACGAGCAGTACGTC.

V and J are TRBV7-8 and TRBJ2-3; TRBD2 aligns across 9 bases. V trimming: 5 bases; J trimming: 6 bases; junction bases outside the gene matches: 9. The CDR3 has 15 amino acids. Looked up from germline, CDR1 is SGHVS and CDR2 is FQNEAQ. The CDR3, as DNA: TGTGCCAGCAGCCCGACTAGCGGTTTGGGGGATACGCAGTATTTT. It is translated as CASSPTSGLGDTQYF.

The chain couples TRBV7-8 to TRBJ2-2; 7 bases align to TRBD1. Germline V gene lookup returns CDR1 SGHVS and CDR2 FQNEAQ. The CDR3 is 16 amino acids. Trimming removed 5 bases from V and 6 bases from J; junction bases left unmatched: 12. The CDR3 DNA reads TGTGCCAGCAGCCCCAGTAGACAGGGTGGTTCCGGGGAGCTGTTTTTT. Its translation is CASSPSRQGGSGELFF.

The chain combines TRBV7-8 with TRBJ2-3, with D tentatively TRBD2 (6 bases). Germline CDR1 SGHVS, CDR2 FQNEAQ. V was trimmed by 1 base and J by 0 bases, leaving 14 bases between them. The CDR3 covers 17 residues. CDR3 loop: CASSLVWVAASTDTQYF. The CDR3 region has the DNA TGTGCCAGCAGCTTAGTATGGGTAGCGGCTAGCACAGATACGCAGTATTTT.

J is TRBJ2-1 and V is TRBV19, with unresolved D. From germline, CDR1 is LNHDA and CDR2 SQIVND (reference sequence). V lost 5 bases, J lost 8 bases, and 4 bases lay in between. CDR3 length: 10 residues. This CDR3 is CASSDDEQFF. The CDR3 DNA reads TGTGCCAGTAGTGACGATGAGCAGTTCTTC. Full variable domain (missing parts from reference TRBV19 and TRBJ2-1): DGGITQSPKYLFRKEGQNVTLSCEQNLNHDAMYWYRQDPGQGLRLIYYSQIVNDFQKGDIAEGYSVSREKKESFPLTVTSAQKNPTAFYLCASSDDEQFFGPGTRLTVL.

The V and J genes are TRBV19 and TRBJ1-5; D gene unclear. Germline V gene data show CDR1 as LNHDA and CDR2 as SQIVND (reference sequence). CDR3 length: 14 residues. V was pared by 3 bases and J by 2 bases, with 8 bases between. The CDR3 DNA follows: TGTGCCAGTAGTATTAGCGCGGGCAATCAGCCCCAGCATTTT. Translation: CASSISAGNQPQHF. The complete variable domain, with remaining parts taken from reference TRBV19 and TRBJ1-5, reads DGGITQSPKYLFRKEGQNVTLSCEQNLNHDAMYWYRQDPGQGLRLIYYSQIVNDFQKGDIAEGYSVSREKKESFPLTVTSAQKNPTAFYLCASSISAGNQPQHFGDGTRLSIL.

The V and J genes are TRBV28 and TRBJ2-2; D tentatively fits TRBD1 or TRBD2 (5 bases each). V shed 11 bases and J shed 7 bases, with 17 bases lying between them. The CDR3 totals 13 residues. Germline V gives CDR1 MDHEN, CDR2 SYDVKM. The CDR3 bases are TGTGCCCGCGGAGACAGAGGACTCGGGGAGCTGTTTTTT. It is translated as CARGDRGLGELFF.

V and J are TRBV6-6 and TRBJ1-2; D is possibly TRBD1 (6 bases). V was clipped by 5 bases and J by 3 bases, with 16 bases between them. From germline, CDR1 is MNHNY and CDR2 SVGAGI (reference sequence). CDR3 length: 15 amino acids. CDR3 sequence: CASSLYDRPDYGYTF. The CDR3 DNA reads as TGTGCCAGCAGTCTCTACGACAGGCCGGACTATGGCTACACCTTC.

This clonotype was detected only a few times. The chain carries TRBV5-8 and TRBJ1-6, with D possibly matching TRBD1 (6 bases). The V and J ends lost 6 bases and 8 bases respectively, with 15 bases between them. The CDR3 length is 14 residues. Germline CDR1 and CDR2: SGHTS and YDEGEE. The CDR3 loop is CASNLRGLDSPLHF. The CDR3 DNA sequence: TGTGCCAGCAACCTCAGGGGTTTGGATTCACCCCTCCACTTT.

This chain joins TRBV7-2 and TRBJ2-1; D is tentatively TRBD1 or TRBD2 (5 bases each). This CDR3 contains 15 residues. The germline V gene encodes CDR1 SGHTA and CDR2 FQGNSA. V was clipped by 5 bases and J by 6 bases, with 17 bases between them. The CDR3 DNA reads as TGTGCCAGCAGCCGGTACCGGGGACCGTCCAATGAGCAGTTCTTC. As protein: CASSRYRGPSNEQFF.

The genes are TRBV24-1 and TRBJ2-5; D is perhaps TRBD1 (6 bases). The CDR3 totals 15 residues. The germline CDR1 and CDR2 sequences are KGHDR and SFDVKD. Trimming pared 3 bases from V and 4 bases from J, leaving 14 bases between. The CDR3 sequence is CATSDTKQGLETQYF. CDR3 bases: TGTGCCACCAGTGATACTAAACAGGGTTTAGAGACCCAGTACTTC.

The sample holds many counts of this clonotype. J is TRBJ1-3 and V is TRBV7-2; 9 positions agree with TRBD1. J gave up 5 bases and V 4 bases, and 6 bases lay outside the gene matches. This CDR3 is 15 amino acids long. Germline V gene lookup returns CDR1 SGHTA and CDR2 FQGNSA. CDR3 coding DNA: TGTGCCAGCAGCTCTTACAGGGGGCTTAGAAACACCATATATTTT. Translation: CASSSYRGLRNTIYF.

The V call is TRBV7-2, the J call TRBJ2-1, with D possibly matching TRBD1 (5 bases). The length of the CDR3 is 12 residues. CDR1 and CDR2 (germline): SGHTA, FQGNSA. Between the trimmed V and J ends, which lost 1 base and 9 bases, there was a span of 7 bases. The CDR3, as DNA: TGTGCCAGCAGCTTAGAAAGGGGTGAGCAGTTCTTC. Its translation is CASSLERGEQFF.